This TCR beta chain derives from a study of T cells in localized non-small cell lung cancer. Study-wide results and caveats: Compared with tumor, uninvolved adjacent lung displayed greater T cell clonality, ranking highest overall.

This clone is medium-sized by share. What it binds is not known. The table came from immunoSEQ multiplex PCR; TCRdb's copy has only in-frame clones and leaves some out. The sample records roughly 48,000 clones, approximately 75% being singletons. The CDR3 spans 15 residues. V lost 4 bases and J lost 0, with 10 bases in between. The germline V gene encodes CDR1 MNHNS and CDR2 SASEGT. The material sequenced was peripheral blood, taken before any cancer treatment. The chain uses TRBV6-1 and TRBJ2-1; weak D call: TRBD1 (5 bases). This clonotype originated in a man aged 40 to 70 with stage I squamous cell lung carcinoma. The CDR3 coding sequence is TGTGCCAGCAGTGTACAGGAAAGCTCCTACAATGAGCAGTTCTTC. Translation gives CASSVQESSYNEQFF.